The 21 T cell receptor beta chains listed next were all sequenced from one sample in a study of T cells after yellow fever vaccination. A single record per CDR3 protein comes from TCRdb applying MiXCR to the 5' RACE reads. The profile shows 340,000 or so distinct CDR3 sequences, approximately 12% of them singletons. The input for sequencing was CD4+ T cells sorted from PBMCs, taken 15 days after the yellow fever booster vaccination. The receptors stem from a young man who received the YFV17D yellow fever vaccine.

V and J are TRBV7-2 and TRBJ2-5; TRBD2 agrees at 14 bases. CDR1 is SGHTA, CDR2 FQGNSA, per germline. This CDR3 has 17 amino acids. Unmatched junction bases numbered 8, after V lost 4 bases and J lost 4 bases. CDR3 in DNA: TGTGCCAGCAGCTGGGGACTAGCGGGGGTCTCCACAGAGACCCAGTACTTC. Its translation is CASSWGLAGVSTETQYF.

This clonotype occurred a few times. The rearrangement joins TRBV10-3 to TRBJ1-1; TRBD1 is a possible D gene (5 bases). V was cut by 6 bases and J by 1 base, with 12 bases left in between. The germline CDR1 and CDR2 sequences are ENHRY and SYGVKD. The CDR3 loop spans 14 amino acids. This CDR3 reads CAIRGVYGNTEAFF. Written as DNA, the CDR3 is TGTGCCATCAGGGGGGTATATGGGAACACTGAAGCTTTCTTT.

This clonotype appeared a few times. This chain uses TRBV10-1 with TRBJ2-7; 8 bases align to TRBD1. The CDR3 spans 13 residues. Unmatched junction bases numbered 4, after V lost 1 base and J lost 8 bases. Germline assignment: CDR1 WNHNN and CDR2 SYGVQD (reference sequence). The CDR3 sequence is CASSEYQGAKQYF. The DNA for the CDR3 is TGCGCCAGCAGTGAGTATCAGGGGGCGAAGCAGTACTTC.

This clonotype occurred a few times. The chain links TRBV27 to TRBJ1-4; weak D call: TRBD1 (6 bases). CDR1 is MNHEY, CDR2 SMNVEV, per germline (reference sequence). Trimming left V 6 bases short and J 6 bases short, with 14 bases between. The CDR3 has 14 amino acids. The CDR3 coding sequence is TGTGCCAGCAGACCCGGGGGCGTCGATGAAAAACTGTTTTTT. Encoded protein: CASRPGGVDEKLFF. The variable domain in full, with the rest retrieved from reference TRBV27 and TRBJ1-4, is EAQVTQNPRYLITVTGKKLTVTCSQNMNHEYMSWYRQDPGLGLRQIYYSMNVEVTDKGDVPEGYKVSRKEKRNFPLILESPSPNQTSLYFCASRPGGVDEKLFFGSGTQLSVL.

The chain carries TRBV28 and TRBJ1-1; 7 positions match TRBD1. CDR1 MDHEN and CDR2 SYDVKM come from the germline V gene. The CDR3 covers 13 residues. J was trimmed by 3 bases and V by 6 bases; bases with no gene match: 4. The CDR3 DNA reads as TGTGCCAGCAGAGGGGGCGGGTACACTGAAGCTTTCTTT. The encoded protein is CASRGGGYTEAFF. Combining the CDR3 with reference TRBV28 and TRBJ1-1 gives the whole variable domain DVKVTQSSRYLVKRTGEKVFLECVQDMDHENMFWYRQDPGLGLRLIYFSYDVKMKEKGDIPEGYSVSREKKERFSLILESASTNQTSMYLCASRGGGYTEAFFGQGTRLTVV.

This clonotype has just a few counts. V gene TRBV18 combines with J gene TRBJ1-4, with D maybe TRBD1 (6 bases). Germline V lookup: CDR1 KGHSH, CDR2 LQKENI. The CDR3 covers 14 residues. Deletions cut 3 bases from V and 8 bases from J, with 13 bases between. This chain's CDR3 is CASSPTGWREKLFF. Written as DNA, the CDR3 is TGTGCCAGCTCACCTACAGGGTGGAGAGAAAAACTGTTTTTT.

In its sample, this clonotype was seen many times. V gene TRBV5-5 combines with J gene TRBJ2-7; TRBD2 might be the D (7 bases). The CDR3 totals 15 residues. Germline V gives CDR1 SGHKS, CDR2 YYEKEE (reference sequence). V gave up 2 bases and J gave up 3 bases, with 15 bases separating them. CDR3 coding DNA: TGTGCCAGCAGCTTTTCGCGGGGGCCTTTCTACGAGCAGTACTTC. Translating it yields CASSFSRGPFYEQYF.

The rearrangement uses TRBV6-2 or TRBV6-3 and TRBJ1-5; D not certain. V shed 11 bases and J shed 5 bases, with 16 bases lying between them. The CDR3 is made up of 13 amino acids. Germline CDR1 MNHEY, CDR2 SVGEGT. The CDR3 DNA follows: TGTGCCTCCGTCGCGGATGCTCATCAGCCCCAGCATTTT. This translates into CASVADAHQPQHF.

V usage is TRBV4-3 and J usage is TRBJ1-2; TRBD1 matches 7 bases. The length of the CDR3 is 15 residues. Trimming cost V 1 base and J 6 bases; bases outside gene matches: 8. Germline CDR1 reads LGHNA; CDR2 reads YSLEER. This chain's CDR3 is CASSQGRQGLHGYTF. In nucleotides, the CDR3 is TGCGCCAGCAGCCAAGGCCGACAGGGATTGCATGGCTACACCTTC.

The rearrangement links TRBV4-3 to TRBJ2-5; D gene unclear. The CDR3 runs to 15 residues. The V gene lost 1 base and the J gene lost 4 bases, with 13 bases spanning the gap. Germline loops: CDR1 LGHNA, CDR2 YSLEER. This CDR3 reads CASSQVLSKGETQYF. The CDR3 DNA reads TGCGCCAGCAGCCAAGTTCTCTCGAAGGGAGAGACCCAGTACTTC.

The chain joins TRBV5-1 to TRBJ2-5, with 11 bases aligning to TRBD2. Germline values: CDR1 SGHRS, CDR2 YFSETQ. J was trimmed by 5 bases and V by 6 bases; bases with no gene match: 6. There are 14 residues in the CDR3. CDR3 protein: CASTPSGGRETQYF. DNA of the CDR3: TGCGCCAGCACCCCTAGCGGGGGGCGGGAGACCCAGTACTTC.

The rearrangement links TRBV28 to TRBJ2-7; a possible D gene is TRBD2 (6 bases). V was shortened by 7 bases and J by 5 bases, with 24 bases between the two germline ends. There are 16 residues in the CDR3. Germline-derived CDR1 and CDR2 are MDHEN and SYDVKM. The CDR3 is CASIPASGDGPHEQYV. CDR3 DNA: TGTGCCAGCATCCCCGCCTCGGGAGACGGACCCCACGAGCAGTACGTC.

This clonotype was counted only a few times. The chain combines TRBV20-1 with TRBJ2-7, with TRBD1 identical over 9 bases. The germline CDR1 and CDR2 sequences are DFQATT and SNEGSKA (reference sequence). The CDR3 runs 14 residues. V dropped 6 bases and J dropped 4; count of bases not matched to a gene: 10. The CDR3 loop is CSARQGGKSYEQYF. CDR3 nucleotide sequence: TGCAGTGCACGACAGGGGGGGAAATCTTACGAGCAGTACTTC.

This clonotype was seen only a few times. The CDR3 DNA sequence: TGTGCCACCAGGGGGGGATTCCAAGAGACCCAGTACTTC. Its protein is CATRGGFQETQYF. V usage is TRBV5-4 and J usage is TRBJ2-5, with D possibly being TRBD1 or TRBD2 (7 bases each). The CDR3 spans 13 residues. Trimming took 9 bases from V and 1 from J, leaving 13 bases between them. The germline V gene encodes CDR1 SGHNT and CDR2 YYREEE (reference sequence).

The chain employs TRBV5-6 and TRBJ1-3; unclear D gene. Trimming cost V 3 bases and J 5 bases, with 9 bases left between them. The germline V gene has CDR1 SGHDT and CDR2 YYEEEE. CDR3 size: 13 residues. In DNA, the CDR3 is TGTGCCAGCAGCTCTGCCGCAAGAAACACCATATATTTT. It yields the protein CASSSAARNTIYF.

The V gene is TRBV10-3, the J gene TRBJ1-2, with 7 bases identical to TRBD1. The CDR3 is 13 amino acids. CDR1 and CDR2 (germline): ENHRY, SYGVKD. V was clipped by 7 bases and J by 2 bases; unmatched bases: 4. The DNA for the CDR3 is TGTGCCATCACTAGGGGACAGAACTATGGCTACACCTTC. This codes for CAITRGQNYGYTF.

The chain couples TRBV29-1 to TRBJ1-1, with 9 positions matching TRBD1. The CDR3 spans 14 residues. Per germline, CDR1 SQVTM and CDR2 ANQGSEA. Germline trimming cut 6 bases from V and 1 base from J; bases unmatched to any gene: 6. CDR3 nucleotide sequence: TGCAGCGTCGCACAGGGGGCTCGGAACACTGAAGCTTTCTTT. Its translation is CSVAQGARNTEAFF.

The CDR3 DNA sequence: TGCGCCAGCAGTGAGTCCGGGACCTACACCGGGGAGCTGTTTTTT. Protein product: CASSESGTYTGELFF. V gene TRBV10-1 combines with J gene TRBJ2-2; D might be TRBD1 or TRBD2, each matching 5 bases. Trimming stripped 0 bases from V and 3 bases from J, with 8 bases between. CDR1 is WNHNN, CDR2 SYGVQD, per germline (reference sequence). This CDR3 spans 15 amino acids.

This clonotype was counted a few times. The rearrangement joins TRBV5-1 to TRBJ1-5; D ambiguous. The V end lost 2 bases, the J end lost 3 bases, and 12 bases lay between the germline ends. The CDR3 contains 15 residues. The V gene's germline CDR1 is SGHRS and CDR2 YFSETQ. The DNA for the CDR3 is TGCGCCAGCAGCTTTGAGGGAGGGTTCAATCAGCCCCAGCATTTT. Translated: CASSFEGGFNQPQHF.

The rearrangement uses TRBV6-5 and TRBJ2-5; 7 bases are shared with TRBD2. CDR3 length equals 15 residues. V shed 2 bases, J shed 9 bases, and the junction held 12 bases outside the gene matches. CDR1 is MNHEY, CDR2 SVGAGI, per germline. The DNA for the CDR3 is TGTGCCAGCAGTTACGGGGGACTATTGGACGGGGCCCAGTACTTC. This gives the protein CASSYGGLLDGAQYF.

This clonotype was found a few times. J is TRBJ2-2 and V is TRBV4-3; D gene unclear. The V and J ends lost 7 bases and 4 bases respectively, with 13 bases between them. The CDR3 sequence is 14 residues long. Looked up from germline, CDR1 is LGHNA and CDR2 is YSLEER. CDR3 loop: CASTTGFTTGELFF. CDR3 nucleotide sequence: TGCGCCAGCACCACCGGGTTCACCACCGGGGAGCTGTTTTTT.